This T cell receptor beta chain is drawn from a study of OX40 agonist ivuxolimab in advanced cancers. The CDR3 covers 15 residues. Trimming pared 8 bases from V and 0 bases from J, leaving 15 bases between. Germline CDR1 reads SNHLY; CDR2 reads FYNNEI. Measured with immunoSEQ multiplex PCR; TCRdb has only the in-frame clones, and not every one. The sample yields roughly 66,000 clones, around four fifths seen once. The TCR sequence derives from an adult with an advanced solid tumor such as melanoma, head and neck, liver or kidney cancer. The chain joins TRBV2 to TRBJ2-3; possible D gene TRBD2, 5 bases. Sequencing used CD4+ or CD8+ T cells sorted from blood, obtained in a trial of the OX40 agonist ivuxolimab. CDR3 sequence reads: CASSGRASSTDTQYF. DNA for the CDR3: TGTGCCAGCTCCGGGCGGGCCTCGAGCACAGATACGCAGTATTTT.